The 30 T cell receptor beta chains below come from one sample, sequenced in a study of shared clonotypes between healthy human individuals. Method: immunoSEQ multiplex PCR; TCRdb's copy keeps in-frame clones and lacks some. The table shows 950,000 to 1,200,000 clones, with 70% to 80% occurring only once. Sequences were obtained from memory CD4+ T cells from PBMCs. Regarding subset: CD45RA-negative fraction. The receptors here all came from a young man in good health. Some clones in this sample may be carry-over from other donors' samples.

Points on this clone: Other DNA sequences in this sample translate to the same CDR3. The chain recombines TRBV7-3 with TRBJ2-3; 9 bases match TRBD2. This CDR3 region has 15 residues. Trimming took 5 bases from V and 0 from J; bases not matched to a gene: 3. Germline CDR1 reads SGHTA; CDR2 reads FQGTGA. The CDR3 coding sequence is TGTGCCAGCAGCCAACTAGCGGGCAGCACAGATACGCAGTATTTT. It codes for CASSQLAGSTDTQYF.

J is TRBJ2-1 and V is TRBV14, with 11 positions matching TRBD2. The V gene end was trimmed by 4 bases and the J gene end by 7 bases; junction bases not matched to a gene: 9. Per the germline V gene, CDR1 is SGHDN and CDR2 is FVKESK. CDR3 length: 16 residues. The CDR3 DNA reads as TGTGCCAGCAGCCTTGTCACCGGACTAGCGGGTAATGAGCAGTTCTTC. Translated: CASSLVTGLAGNEQFF.

This clone was recorded only once. CDR3: CASSLIWGNSYEQYF. DNA of the CDR3: TGCGCCAGCAGCTTGATTTGGGGGAACTCCTACGAGCAGTACTTC. The chain couples TRBV5-1 to TRBJ2-7; D could derive from TRBD1 or TRBD2 (5 bases each). V lost 1 base and J lost 0, with 11 bases in between. This CDR3 comprises 15 residues. The V gene's germline CDR1 is SGHRS and CDR2 YFSETQ.

V gene TRBV11-2 combines with J gene TRBJ2-2, with unresolved D. The CDR3 runs to 19 residues. Trimming shortened V by 7 bases and J by 0 bases, and 24 bases separated the two germline ends. Germline loops: CDR1 SGHAT, CDR2 FQNNGV. The DNA of the CDR3 is TGTGCCAGCAATTTCGTCGGCCTACCGACTCTATCGAACACCGGGGAGCTGTTTTTT. Amino acid sequence: CASNFVGLPTLSNTGELFF.

The rearrangement links TRBV5-4 to TRBJ2-5; D may be TRBD2 (6 bases). Trimming took off 4 bases at V and 5 bases at J, with 21 bases between the two ends. Germline CDR1 is SGHNT and CDR2 is YYREEE (reference sequence). The CDR3 has 16 amino acids. Here the CDR3 DNA reads TGTGCCAGCAGCCCCGGGGGAGGACGGAGAAGCGAGACCCAGTACTTC. This translates into CASSPGGGRRSETQYF.

Remarks on this clone: This likely stems from a read error, as it lies one base from a far larger clone. The V gene is TRBV28, the J gene TRBJ2-2; D not resolved. Trimming shortened V by 6 bases and J by 7 bases, and 21 bases separated the two germline ends. The germline V gene has CDR1 MDHEN and CDR2 SYDVKM. The CDR3 has 16 residues. The CDR3 region is CASSSDQTPGSGELFF. The DNA for the CDR3 is TGTGCCAGCAGCTCCGACCAGACGCCCGGTAGCGGGGAGCTGTTTTTT.

This clone has just a few counts. The J gene is TRBJ1-5, the V gene TRBV21-1; the table's D call of TRBD1 was not tested on the DNA. TRBV21-1 is labeled a pseudogene. CDR3 size: 14 residues. The CDR3 nucleotides read TGTGCCAGCAGCCTACGGACACCTACTCAGCCCCAGCATTTT. This gives the protein CASSLRTPTQPQHF.

This chain uses TRBV30 with TRBJ2-4; 8 nucleotides match TRBD1. Germline CDR1 and CDR2: GTSNPN and SVGIG (reference sequence). The CDR3 has 15 amino acids. Trimming removed 0 bases from V and 4 bases from J; junction bases left unmatched: 5. CDR3 sequence: CAWSVQTGEKNIQYF. The CDR3 nucleotides are TGTGCCTGGAGTGTGCAGACAGGGGAGAAAAACATTCAGTACTTC.

V is TRBV9 and J is TRBJ2-1; D unresolved. Trimming removed 0 bases at V and 6 bases at J, with 7 bases between. The CDR3 covers 13 residues. CDR1 and CDR2 from the germline V gene are SGDLS and YYNGEE. The CDR3 DNA follows: TGTGCCAGCAGCGTAGCCCAGCTCAATGAGCAGTTCTTC. Amino acids: CASSVAQLNEQFF. Combining the CDR3 with reference TRBV9 and TRBJ2-1 gives the whole variable domain DSGVTQTPKHLITATGQRVTLRCSPRSGDLSVYWYQQSLDQGLQFLIQYYNGEERAKGNILERFSAQQFPDLHSELNLSSLELGDSALYFCASSVAQLNEQFFGPGTRLTVL.

This clone has just a few counts. The V call is TRBV19, the J call TRBJ2-7; the match to TRBD1 covers 9 bases. The CDR3 sequence is 17 residues long. V lost 6 bases, J lost 0 bases, and 12 bases stayed unmatched. CDR1 LNHDA and CDR2 SQIVND come from the germline V gene (reference sequence). The CDR3 DNA reads as TGTGCCAGTAGGTCCCCGGGACAGGGACGTGGCTCCTACGAGCAGTACTTC. Protein product: CASRSPGQGRGSYEQYF.

CDR3 region: CAWQGLAPGELFF. As DNA, the CDR3 is TGTGCCTGGCAGGGACTAGCCCCCGGGGAGCTGTTTTTT. This rearrangement joins TRBV30 to TRBJ2-2; 9 positions match TRBD2. CDR1 is GTSNPN, CDR2 SVGIG, per germline (reference sequence). V was pared by 5 bases and J by 6 bases, with 4 bases of the junction left unmatched. The CDR3 spans 13 residues.

The rearrangement links TRBV19 to TRBJ1-3; D not resolved. CDR1 is LNHDA, CDR2 SQIVND, per germline (reference sequence). The CDR3 spans 11 residues. V was clipped by 7 bases and J by 8 bases, with 9 bases between them. The chain's CDR3 is CASTGRYTIYF. CDR3 sequence (DNA): TGTGCCAGTACGGGTCGTTACACCATATATTTT. The full variable domain, its missing parts supplied by reference TRBV19 and TRBJ1-3, is DGGITQSPKYLFRKEGQNVTLSCEQNLNHDAMYWYRQDPGQGLRLIYYSQIVNDFQKGDIAEGYSVSREKKESFPLTVTSAQKNPTAFYLCASTGRYTIYFGEGSWLTVV.

This clone was recorded only once. The J gene is TRBJ2-1, the V gene TRBV18; 14 bases are a match to TRBD2. Germline loops: CDR1 KGHSH, CDR2 LQKENI. This CDR3 has 15 amino acids. V shed 3 bases and J 8 bases; nucleotides not matched to a gene: 3. CDR3 in amino acids: CASSPTSGRAYEQFF. The CDR3 DNA reads TGTGCCAGCTCACCGACTAGCGGGAGGGCTTATGAGCAGTTCTTC. The whole variable domain, filled in from reference TRBV18 and TRBJ2-1, reads NAGVMQNPRHLVRRRGQEARLRCSPMKGHSHVYWYRQLPEEGLKFMVYLQKENIIDESGMPKERFSAEFPKEGPSILRIQQVVRGDSAAYFCASSPTSGRAYEQFFGPGTRLTVL.

A few counts support this clone. The chain has TRBV7-9 and TRBJ2-7, with TRBD1 matching 9 bases. The J segment lost 6 bases and the V segment lost 5 bases, leaving 11 bases of the junction unmatched. The germline V gene encodes CDR1 SEHNR and CDR2 FQNEAQ (reference sequence). The CDR3 is 15 residues long. CDR3 sequence (DNA): TGTGCCAGCAGCCAGGACAGGGGATCTCAGCGCGAGCAGTACTTC. This sequence encodes CASSQDRGSQREQYF.

In regard to this clone: Germline is not matched at one junction end, which may reflect a read error. The chain recombines TRBV11-2 with TRBJ2-1, with 7 bases aligning to TRBD1. The CDR3 is 14 residues long. Germline V lookup: CDR1 SGHAT, CDR2 FQNNGV. The CDR3, as DNA: TGTGCCGGCAGCTTAGATAACAGGGGATATGAGCAGTTCTTC. Translating it yields CAGSLDNRGYEQFF. Combining the CDR3 with reference TRBV11-2 and TRBJ2-1 gives the whole variable domain EAGVAQSPRYKIIEKRQSVAFWCNPISGHATLYWYQQILGQGPKLLIQFQNNGVVDDSQLPKDRFSAERLKGVDSTLKIQPAKLEDSAVYLCAGSLDNRGYEQFFGPGTRLTVL.

This chain connects TRBV2 to TRBJ1-4, with D perhaps TRBD1 (6 bases). CDR1 and CDR2 (germline): SNHLY, FYNNEI. The CDR3 contains 15 residues. Trimming shortened V by 6 bases and J by 0 bases, and 11 bases separated the two germline ends. In DNA form, the CDR3 reads TGTGCCAGCAGCGGACAGAGTGCAACTAATGAAAAACTGTTTTTT. Translating gives CASSGQSATNEKLFF.

The gene calls are TRBV7-2 and TRBJ2-7, with no clear D. The V end lost 1 base, the J end lost 9 bases, and 10 bases lay between the germline ends. The CDR3 contains 12 residues. Germline CDR1 is SGHTA and CDR2 is FQGNSA. The CDR3 spells CASSLEWSAQYF. DNA of the CDR3: TGTGCCAGCAGCTTAGAATGGTCGGCGCAGTACTTC.

As to this clone: Other nucleotide sequences from this sample produce the same CDR3. The chain is built from TRBV19 and TRBJ1-2; TRBD1 agrees at 9 bases. J was trimmed by 4 bases and V by 3 bases; bases with no gene match: 3. Germline CDR1 and CDR2: LNHDA and SQIVND (reference sequence). The CDR3 is 14 residues long. The CDR3 loop reads CASSMDRGAYGYTF. For the CDR3, the DNA is TGTGCCAGTAGTATGGACAGGGGCGCCTATGGCTACACCTTC.

This chain uses TRBV7-2 with TRBJ2-5; no firm D call. The CDR3 consists of 15 residues. V shed 6 bases and J shed 0 bases, with 14 bases lying between them. The germline V gene encodes CDR1 SGHTA and CDR2 FQGNSA. The CDR3 nucleotides are TGTGCCAGCAGGCCCAGGCACCTGTACCAAGAGACCCAGTACTTC. It is translated as CASRPRHLYQETQYF.

The V and J genes are TRBV4-3 and TRBJ1-5; a possible D gene is TRBD1 (5 bases). Trimming shortened V by 0 bases and J by 7 bases, and 10 bases separated the two germline ends. In germline, CDR1 is LGHNA, CDR2 YSLEER. The CDR3 runs 14 residues. CDR3 bases: TGCGCCAGCAGCCAAGAAAAAGGGGTCCAGCCCCAGCATTTT. Residues: CASSQEKGVQPQHF.

The gene calls are TRBV7-7 and TRBJ2-7; a possible D gene is TRBD1 (6 bases). Germline loops: CDR1 SSHAT, CDR2 FNYEAQ (reference sequence). This CDR3 is built from 13 residues. Between the trimmed V and J ends, which lost 5 bases and 7 bases, there was a span of 15 bases. The CDR3 loop is CASSKDLQGEQYF. In DNA, the CDR3 is TGTGCCAGCAGCAAGGATCTGCAGGGGGAGCAGTACTTC. Full variable domain (missing parts from reference TRBV7-7 and TRBJ2-7): GAGVSQSPRYKVTKRGQDVTLRCDPISSHATLYWYQQALGQGPEFLTYFNYEAQPDKSGLPSDRFSAERPEGSISTLTIQRTEQRDSAMYRCASSKDLQGEQYFGPGTRLTVT.

This clone has just a few counts. This chain connects TRBV5-8 to TRBJ2-1; TRBD2 agrees at 13 bases. Germline CDR1 SGHTS, CDR2 YDEGEE. Trimming removed 4 bases from V and 3 bases from J; junction bases left unmatched: 10. The CDR3 totals 18 residues. CDR3 sequence (DNA): TGTGCCAGCAGCCCCGGACTAGCGGGAGCGTATGGCTACAATGAGCAGTTCTTC. Residues: CASSPGLAGAYGYNEQFF.

This sequence joins TRBV5-4 and TRBJ1-1, with a weak D call TRBD1 (5 bases). The V gene's germline CDR1 is SGHNT and CDR2 YYREEE (reference sequence). CDR3 length: 12 amino acids. With 4 bases removed from V and 5 bases from J, the gap between germline ends came to 9 bases. CDR3 DNA: TGTGCCAGCAGCCCGAGGGGTACTGAAGCTTTCTTT. This sequence encodes CASSPRGTEAFF.

This chain uses TRBV5-1 with TRBJ2-1; TRBD2 matches 15 bases. CDR1 and CDR2 (germline): SGHRS, YFSETQ. The V gene end was trimmed by 4 bases and the J gene end by 6 bases; junction bases not matched to a gene: 5. CDR3 length: 16 residues. CDR3 residues: CASSRTSGRAGNEQFF. As DNA, the CDR3 is TGCGCCAGCAGCCGGACTAGCGGGAGGGCCGGCAATGAGCAGTTCTTC.

As regards this clone: Since a much larger clone is just one base distant, this may be a read error. V and J are TRBV28 and TRBJ1-5, with 7 positions matching TRBD1. In germline, CDR1 is MDHEN, CDR2 SYDVKM. This CDR3 is built from 14 residues. V was pared by 6 bases and J by 5 bases, with 7 bases of the junction left unmatched. The CDR3 sequence is CASSSGTAYQPQHF. CDR3 coding DNA: TGTGCCAGCAGCTCCGGGACAGCCTATCAGCCCCAGCATTTT.

CDR3 DNA sequence: TGCGCCAGCAGTGAGGGGGCCGCTAGCGGGAGGCCAGAGACCCAGTACTTC. Its translation is CASSEGAASGRPETQYF. The chain links TRBV10-1 to TRBJ2-5, with 11 bases that match TRBD2. Looked up from germline, CDR1 is WNHNN and CDR2 is SYGVQD (reference sequence). V lost 2 bases, J lost 4 bases, and 9 bases stayed unmatched. This CDR3 has 17 residues.

The table lists this clone with a count of one. V gene TRBV7-8 combines with J gene TRBJ1-2; D perhaps matches TRBD1 (6 bases). V dropped 2 bases and J dropped 5 bases, with 9 bases sitting between them. Germline V CDR1 and CDR2: SGHVS, FQNEAQ. This CDR3 contains 13 residues. CDR3 sequence: CASSLLQGYGYTF. The DNA of the CDR3 is TGTGCCAGCAGCTTACTACAGGGATATGGCTACACCTTC.

The rearrangement joins TRBV28 to TRBJ2-3; 12 bases align to TRBD2. CDR3 length: 16 amino acids. Germline-derived CDR1 and CDR2 are MDHEN and SYDVKM. V dropped 5 bases and J dropped 0; count of bases not matched to a gene: 3. The CDR3 sequence: CASSPSGRVSTDTQYF. The CDR3 region has the DNA TGTGCCAGCAGTCCTAGCGGGAGGGTCAGCACAGATACGCAGTATTTT.

This clone was observed a single time. V and J are TRBV5-6 and TRBJ1-4; D is unresolved. Trimming removed 3 bases from V and 7 bases from J, with 13 bases in between. The germline CDR1 and CDR2 sequences are SGHDT and YYEEEE. This CDR3 comprises 14 residues. The CDR3 nucleotides read TGTGCCAGCAGCTCGCGGGCCGTGGGTGAAAAACTGTTTTTT. Its protein is CASSSRAVGEKLFF.

The CDR3 coding sequence is TGTGCCAGCAGTCGGGGACCCGGACCCCTCTACGAGCAGTACTTC. Translation gives CASSRGPGPLYEQYF. This chain links TRBV28 with TRBJ2-7; TRBD1 or TRBD2 may be the D gene (5 bases each). Germline CDR1 and CDR2: MDHEN and SYDVKM. The CDR3 has 15 amino acids. V was shortened by 5 bases and J by 3 bases, with 17 bases between the two germline ends.